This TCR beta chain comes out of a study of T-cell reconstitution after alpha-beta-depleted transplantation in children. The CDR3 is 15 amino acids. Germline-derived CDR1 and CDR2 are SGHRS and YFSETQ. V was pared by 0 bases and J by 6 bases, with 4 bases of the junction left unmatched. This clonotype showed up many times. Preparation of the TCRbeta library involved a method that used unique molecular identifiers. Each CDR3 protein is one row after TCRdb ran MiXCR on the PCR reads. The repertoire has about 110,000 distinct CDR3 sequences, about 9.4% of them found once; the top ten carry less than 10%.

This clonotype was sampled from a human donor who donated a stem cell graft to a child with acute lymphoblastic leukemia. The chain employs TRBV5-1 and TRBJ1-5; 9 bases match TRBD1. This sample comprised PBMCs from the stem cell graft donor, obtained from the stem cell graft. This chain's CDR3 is CASSLEGQGFQPQHF. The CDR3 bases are TGCGCCAGCAGCTTGGAGGGACAGGGATTTCAGCCCCAGCATTTT.